The source of this TCR beta chain is a study of cytomegalovirus exposure and HLA in healthy donors. Turning to the study itself: Approximately 85 million unique TCRs from HLA-typed donors were held in an early data release.

Study-wide results and limits: In a later analysis, V- and J-gene trimming of beta chains associated with a DCLRE1C missense variant, replicated independently. CMV serostatus was the only recorded immune exposure for donors. In a later analysis, HLA-associated TCR beta chains were more clonally expanded than equally common others.

The CDR3 runs 15 residues. In germline, CDR1 is SGHRS, CDR2 YFSETQ. V lost 0 bases to trimming and J lost 0 bases, with 6 bases between them. This clone was seen only a few times. Its antigen is undetermined. The same CDR3 can be traced to other DNA sequences in this sample. A multiplex PCR was run with 60 Vbeta primers and 13 Jbeta primers. Sequencing was performed with immunoSEQ multiplex PCR; in TCRdb, only in-frame clones are kept and a portion is missing. The sample yields more than 75,000 clones, over 65% seen once. The material sequenced was PBMCs. The TCR was taken from a middle-aged man in good health and CMV-seropositive. The chain carries TRBV5-1 and TRBJ1-4; D call uncertain. The CDR3 loop reads CASSLGGATNEKLFF. The CDR3, as DNA: TGCGCCAGCAGCTTGGGCGGAGCAACTAATGAAAAACTGTTTTTT.